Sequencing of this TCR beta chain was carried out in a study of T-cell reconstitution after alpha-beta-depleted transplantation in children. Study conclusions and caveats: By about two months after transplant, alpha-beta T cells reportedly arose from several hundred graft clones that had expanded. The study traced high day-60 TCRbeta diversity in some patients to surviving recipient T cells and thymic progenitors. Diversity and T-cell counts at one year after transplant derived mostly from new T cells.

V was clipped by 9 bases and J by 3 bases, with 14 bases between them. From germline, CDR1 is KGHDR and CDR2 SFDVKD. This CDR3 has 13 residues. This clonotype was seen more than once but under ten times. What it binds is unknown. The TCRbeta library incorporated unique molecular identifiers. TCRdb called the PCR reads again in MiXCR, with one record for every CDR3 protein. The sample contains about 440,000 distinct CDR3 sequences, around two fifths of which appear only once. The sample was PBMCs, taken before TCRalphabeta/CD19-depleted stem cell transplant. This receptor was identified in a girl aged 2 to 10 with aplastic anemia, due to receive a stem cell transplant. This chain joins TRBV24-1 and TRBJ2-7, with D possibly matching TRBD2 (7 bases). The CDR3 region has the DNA TGTGCCACCGGGGGGGCAGGGGTCTACGAGCAGTACTTC. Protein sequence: CATGGAGVYEQYF.